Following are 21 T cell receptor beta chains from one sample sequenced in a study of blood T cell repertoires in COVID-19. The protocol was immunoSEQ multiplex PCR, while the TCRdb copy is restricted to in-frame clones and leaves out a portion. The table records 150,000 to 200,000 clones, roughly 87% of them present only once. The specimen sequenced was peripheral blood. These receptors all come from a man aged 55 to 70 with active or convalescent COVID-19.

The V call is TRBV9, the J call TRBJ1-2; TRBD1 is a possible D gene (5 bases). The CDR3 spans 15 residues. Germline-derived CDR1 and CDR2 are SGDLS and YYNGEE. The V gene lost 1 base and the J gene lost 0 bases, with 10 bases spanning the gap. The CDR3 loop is CASSVQGKANYGYTF. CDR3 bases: TGTGCCAGCAGCGTACAGGGTAAAGCTAACTATGGCTACACCTTC.

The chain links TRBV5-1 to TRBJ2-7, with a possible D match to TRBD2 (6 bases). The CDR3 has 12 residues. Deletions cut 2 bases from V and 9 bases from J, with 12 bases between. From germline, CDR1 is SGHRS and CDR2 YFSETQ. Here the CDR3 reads CASSFAGTGQYF. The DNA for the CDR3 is TGCGCCAGCAGCTTCGCGGGGACCGGGCAGTACTTC.

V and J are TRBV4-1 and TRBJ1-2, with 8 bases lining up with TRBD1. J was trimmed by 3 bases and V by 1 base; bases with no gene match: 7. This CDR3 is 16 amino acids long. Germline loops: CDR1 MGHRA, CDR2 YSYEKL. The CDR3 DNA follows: TGCGCCAGCAGCCAAGCTTCGGACAGGGTGGACTATGGCTACACCTTC. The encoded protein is CASSQASDRVDYGYTF.

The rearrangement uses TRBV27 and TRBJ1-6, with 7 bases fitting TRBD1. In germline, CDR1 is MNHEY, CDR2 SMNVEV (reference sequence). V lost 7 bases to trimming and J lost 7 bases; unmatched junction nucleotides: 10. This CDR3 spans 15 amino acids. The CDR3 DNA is TGTGCCAGCAAATATTTCGACAGGGAAAATTCACCCCTCCACTTT. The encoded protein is CASKYFDRENSPLHF.

For the CDR3, the DNA is TGTGCCACCAGGGGACAGGGGCACACCGGGGAGCTGTTTTTT. It specifies CATRGQGHTGELFF. This chain uses TRBV24-1 with TRBJ2-2; 10 bases line up with TRBD1. Germline V gives CDR1 KGHDR, CDR2 SFDVKD. The junction had 1 base not matched to a gene; V was cut back by 7 bases and J by 3 bases. This CDR3 is 14 amino acids long.

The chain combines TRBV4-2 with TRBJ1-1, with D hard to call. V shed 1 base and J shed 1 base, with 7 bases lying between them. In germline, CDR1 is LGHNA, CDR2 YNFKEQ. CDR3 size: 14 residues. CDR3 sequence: CASSQANRNTEAFF. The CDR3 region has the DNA TGTGCCAGCAGCCAAGCCAACAGGAACACTGAAGCTTTCTTT.

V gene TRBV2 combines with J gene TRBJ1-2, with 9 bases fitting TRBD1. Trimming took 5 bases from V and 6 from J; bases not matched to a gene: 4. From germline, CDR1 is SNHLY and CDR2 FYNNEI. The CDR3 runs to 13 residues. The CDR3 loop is CASSSTGGDGYTF. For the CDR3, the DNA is TGTGCCAGCAGTTCCACAGGGGGCGATGGCTACACCTTC.

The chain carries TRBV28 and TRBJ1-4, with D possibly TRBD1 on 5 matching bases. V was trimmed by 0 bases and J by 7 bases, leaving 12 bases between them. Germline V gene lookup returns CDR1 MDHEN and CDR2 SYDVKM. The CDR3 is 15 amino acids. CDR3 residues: CASSLWGGGSEKLFF. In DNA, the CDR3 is TGTGCCAGCAGTTTATGGGGCGGGGGTAGTGAAAAACTGTTTTTT.

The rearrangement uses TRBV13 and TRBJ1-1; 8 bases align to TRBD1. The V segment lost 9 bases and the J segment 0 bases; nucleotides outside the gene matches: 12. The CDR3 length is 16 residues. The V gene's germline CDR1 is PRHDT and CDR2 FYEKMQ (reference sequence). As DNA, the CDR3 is TGTGCCAGTAATCACAGGGGGACTCCCATGAACACTGAAGCTTTCTTT. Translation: CASNHRGTPMNTEAFF.

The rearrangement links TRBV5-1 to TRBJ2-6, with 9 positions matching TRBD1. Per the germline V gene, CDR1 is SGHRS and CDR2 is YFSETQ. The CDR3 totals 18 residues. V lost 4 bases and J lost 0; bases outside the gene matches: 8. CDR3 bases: TGCGCCAGCAGCAGGGGACAGGGCGACCTCTCTGGGGCCAACGTCCTGACTTTC. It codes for CASSRGQGDLSGANVLTF.

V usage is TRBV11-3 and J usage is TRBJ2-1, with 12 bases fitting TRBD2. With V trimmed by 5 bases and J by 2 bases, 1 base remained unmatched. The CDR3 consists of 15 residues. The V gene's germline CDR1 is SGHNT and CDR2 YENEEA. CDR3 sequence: CASSRTSGAYNEQFF. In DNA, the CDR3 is TGTGCCAGCAGCCGGACTAGCGGGGCCTACAATGAGCAGTTCTTC.

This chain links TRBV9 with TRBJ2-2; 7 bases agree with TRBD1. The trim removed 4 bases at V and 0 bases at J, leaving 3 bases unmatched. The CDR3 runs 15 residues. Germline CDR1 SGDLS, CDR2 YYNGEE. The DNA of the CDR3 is TGTGCCAGCAGCATCCAGGGGGCGAACACCGGGGAGCTGTTTTTT. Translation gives CASSIQGANTGELFF.

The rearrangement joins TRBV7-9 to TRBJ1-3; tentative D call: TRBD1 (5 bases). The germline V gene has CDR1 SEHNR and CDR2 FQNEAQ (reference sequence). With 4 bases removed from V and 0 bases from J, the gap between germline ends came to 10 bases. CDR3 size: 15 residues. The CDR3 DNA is TGTGCCAGCAGCTCTCAGGGTCTCTCTGGAAACACCATATATTTT. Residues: CASSSQGLSGNTIYF.

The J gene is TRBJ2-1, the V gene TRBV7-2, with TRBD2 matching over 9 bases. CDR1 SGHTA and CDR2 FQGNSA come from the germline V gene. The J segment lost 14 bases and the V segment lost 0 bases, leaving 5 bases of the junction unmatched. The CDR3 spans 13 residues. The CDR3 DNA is TGTGCCAGCAGCTTAGCCGAAGGGACTAGCAAGTTCTTC. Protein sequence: CASSLAEGTSKFF.

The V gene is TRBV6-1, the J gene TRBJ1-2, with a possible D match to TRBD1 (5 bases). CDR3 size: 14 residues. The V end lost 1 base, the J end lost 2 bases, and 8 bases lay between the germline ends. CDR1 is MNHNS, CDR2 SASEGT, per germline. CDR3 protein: CASSEVAGNYGYTF. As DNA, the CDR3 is TGTGCCAGCAGTGAAGTGGCAGGGAACTATGGCTACACCTTC.

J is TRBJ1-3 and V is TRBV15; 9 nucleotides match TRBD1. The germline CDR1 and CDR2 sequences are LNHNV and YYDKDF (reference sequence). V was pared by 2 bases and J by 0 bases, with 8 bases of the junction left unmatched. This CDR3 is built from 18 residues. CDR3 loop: CATSRSRDRDSSGNTIYF. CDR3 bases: TGTGCCACCAGCAGAAGCCGGGACAGGGACTCCTCTGGAAACACCATATATTTT.

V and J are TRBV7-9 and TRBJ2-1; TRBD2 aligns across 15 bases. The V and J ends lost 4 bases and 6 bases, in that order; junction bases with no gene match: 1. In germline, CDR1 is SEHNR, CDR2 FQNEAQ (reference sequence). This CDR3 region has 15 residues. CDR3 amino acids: CASSWTSGGANEQFF. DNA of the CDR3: TGTGCCAGCAGCTGGACTAGCGGGGGGGCCAATGAGCAGTTCTTC.

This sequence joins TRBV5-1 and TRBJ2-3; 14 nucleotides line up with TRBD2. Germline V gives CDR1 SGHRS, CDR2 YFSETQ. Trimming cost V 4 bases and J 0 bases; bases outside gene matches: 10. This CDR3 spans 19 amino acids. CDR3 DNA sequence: TGCGCCAGCAGCCTGACTAGCGGGGGGGCTCGTTTAAGCACAGATACGCAGTATTTT. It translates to CASSLTSGGARLSTDTQYF.

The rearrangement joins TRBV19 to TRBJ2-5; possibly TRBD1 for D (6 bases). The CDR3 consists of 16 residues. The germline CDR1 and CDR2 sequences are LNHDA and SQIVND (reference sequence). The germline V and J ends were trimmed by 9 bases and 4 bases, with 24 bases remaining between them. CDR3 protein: CASASVLGDRRETQYF. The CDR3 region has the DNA TGTGCCAGCGCATCAGTTCTTGGAGACAGGAGAGAGACCCAGTACTTC.

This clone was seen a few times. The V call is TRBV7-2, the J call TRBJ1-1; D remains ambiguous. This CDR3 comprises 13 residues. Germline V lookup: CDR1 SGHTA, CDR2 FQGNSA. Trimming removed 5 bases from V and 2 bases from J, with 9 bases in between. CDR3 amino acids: CASSAIRNTEAFF. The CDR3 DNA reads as TGTGCCAGCAGCGCAATCAGAAACACTGAAGCTTTCTTT.

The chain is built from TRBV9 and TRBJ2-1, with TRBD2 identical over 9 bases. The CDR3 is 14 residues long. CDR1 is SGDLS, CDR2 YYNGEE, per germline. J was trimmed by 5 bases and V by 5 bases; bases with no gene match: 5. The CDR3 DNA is TGTGCCAGCAGTATAGCGGGGGCCAACAATGAGCAGTTCTTC. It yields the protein CASSIAGANNEQFF.